This T cell receptor (beta chain) was documented in a study of beta chain features in type 1 diabetes. General observations from the study: Across all four CD4+ subsets, people with type 1 diabetes showed modestly shorter TCRB CDR3s.

The V end lost 8 bases, the J end lost 5 bases, and 16 bases lay between the germline ends. There are 14 residues in the CDR3. Germline V gene lookup returns CDR1 SEHNR and CDR2 FQNEAQ (reference sequence). The study reverse transcribed the entire isolated RNA, so it sequenced expressed TCRB transcripts. This table comes from immunoSEQ multiplex PCR, and its TCRdb copy is limited to in-frame clones, with some not included. The sample gives around 240,000 clones, approximately 70% of which show up once; approximately 0.053% is in the top ten. This clone was counted only a few times. Its antigen remains unidentified.

The J gene is TRBJ2-1, the V gene TRBV7-9; D might be TRBD2 (6 bases). The sequenced sample consisted of naive CD4+ T cells from blood. The receptor was derived from a man in his thirties or forties in good health. The CDR3 loop is CASHPTSTDNEQFF. The CDR3 DNA is TGTGCCAGCCATCCCACTAGCACCGACAATGAGCAGTTCTTC.